This T cell receptor beta chain was retrieved from a study of blood T cell repertoires in COVID-19. Overall study: Both acute and convalescent COVID-19 samples were obtained from the United States, Italy and Spain.

The protocol was immunoSEQ multiplex PCR, while the TCRdb copy is restricted to in-frame clones and leaves out a portion. The sample holds around 210,000 clones, approximately 86% seen once. This sequence was found in a man in his 60s with COVID-19, enrolled during active disease. The source material was peripheral blood.

CDR3: CASSIQLRGNTEAFF. In DNA form, the CDR3 reads TGTGCCAGTAGTATTCAACTCCGGGGGAACACTGAAGCTTTCTTT. V gene TRBV19 combines with J gene TRBJ1-1; D is unresolved. The CDR3 is made up of 15 amino acids. Germline-derived CDR1 and CDR2 are LNHDA and SQIVND (reference sequence). Trimming stripped 3 bases from V and 1 base from J, with 12 bases between.